This T cell receptor beta chain was profiled in a study of T cells after yellow fever vaccination. Template-switching 5'RACE yielded the TCR cDNA; a universal primer site and UMIs were added in the process. TCRdb called the 5' RACE reads again in MiXCR, with one record for every CDR3 protein. This table has 200,000 to 300,000 distinct CDR3 sequences, 6.7% appearing once. In regard to this clonotype: What it binds is not known.

The CDR3 sequence is 16 residues long. Trimming shortened V by 3 bases and J by 0 bases, and 12 bases separated the two germline ends. Study findings and constraints: It was the secondary response that reached its peak faster, day 5 versus 15, but it was weaker. The presence of abundant clonotypes contaminating from the bulk population was possible in FACS-sorted repertoires.

The specimen was CD4+ T cells sorted from PBMCs, collected on the day of the yellow fever booster vaccination. The sequence was obtained from a young man who received the YFV17D yellow fever vaccine. The V call is TRBV12-3 or TRBV12-4, the J call TRBJ2-4; the D is unclear. DNA of the CDR3: TGTGCCAGCAGTTTGACAAGGCCTTTAGCCAAAAACATTCAGTACTTC. This codes for CASSLTRPLAKNIQYF.